This TCR beta chain is drawn from a study of cytomegalovirus exposure and HLA in healthy donors (dated by TCRdb to about 2017). As for the study more broadly: A later analysis indicated that the roughly 120 validation repertoires were generated on the platform also employed for the 650 to 850 repertoires of the first cohort. To predict cytomegalovirus infection status, the study brought together high-throughput TCR immunosequencing, statistical association of individual TCRs with disease status, and machine learning. The study was designed to test whether signatures of past pathogen exposure could be identified by cataloging public T cell receptors. A separate validation cohort of 100 to 150 different subjects was used in addition to the approximately 700-subject first cohort.

To prepare the library, the immunoSEQ multiplex PCR assay was applied. The authors' analysis ran thus. A statistical classification framework was built for diagnosing cytomegalovirus status from the catalog of TCR beta chain sequences. Held by TCRdb, this immuneACCESS table contains in-frame sequences only and omits some clones. Under half of the omission traces to an unresolved V gene where checked; the cause of the rest is unknown. The V and J calls and clone size were taken over from that table, and D and trimming were inferred from the DNA. The sample table lists tens of thousands of clones, 84% of them with a count of one. The top ten clonotypes cover over 10% of the sample. For this clone: Its binding antigen is unknown. Base qualities are not provided; no much larger clone lies one nucleotide away.

What the research found in general, with its limitations: Across donors, most TCR sequences were observed very rarely, whereas some public TCRs were present in many individuals. A few of the identified cytomegalovirus-associated TCR beta chains were confirmed in vitro to be specific for cytomegalovirus antigens. It was suggested by the authors that the approach could potentially be generalized to other disease states and immunological phenotypes. Of the cluster scores, around 95% were above 0 in a later analysis, which found that TCRs clustered in the first cohort also tended to co-occur in the 120 validation repertoires. The classifier was reported to diagnose cytomegalovirus status with high specificity and sensitivity in both the original and validation cohorts. A total of around 150 TCR beta chains were listed by the study as associated with cytomegalovirus. The validation cohort had no HLA typing available for a later analysis, so co-occurrence within that cohort was assessed over all 120 or so repertoires.

Donors formed part of the validation cohort, which comprised 120 subjects and was distinct from the first cohort of 550 to 850 subjects. CDR1 and CDR2 are drawn from the germline V gene (reference sequence): LNHDA, SQIVND. The CDR3 sequence holds 16 residues, the cysteine and phenylalanine included. Only CDR3 DNA remains: 48 bases, in frame from the first base. Trimming takes 4 bases from V and 2 bases from J, and the germline ends sit 15 bases apart. The sequence was collected from a woman in her late teens or twenties in good health and CMV-seropositive. Sequenced material: PBMCs. The V and J segments used are TRBV19 and TRBJ1-5, and TRBD1 may be the D gene, going by 5 matching bases. The CDR3 reads CASSRVQGSGNQPQHF. In nucleotide form, the sequence is TGTGCCAGTAGTAGAGTCCAGGGATCGGGCAATCAGCCCCAGCATTTT. When the CDR3 is completed using the reference TRBV19 and TRBJ1-5 genes on either side, the full variable domain is DGGITQSPKYLFRKEGQNVTLSCEQNLNHDAMYWYRQDPGQGLRLIYYSQIVNDFQKGDIAEGYSVSREKKESFPLTVTSAQKNPTAFYLCASSRVQGSGNQPQHFGDGTRLSIL.